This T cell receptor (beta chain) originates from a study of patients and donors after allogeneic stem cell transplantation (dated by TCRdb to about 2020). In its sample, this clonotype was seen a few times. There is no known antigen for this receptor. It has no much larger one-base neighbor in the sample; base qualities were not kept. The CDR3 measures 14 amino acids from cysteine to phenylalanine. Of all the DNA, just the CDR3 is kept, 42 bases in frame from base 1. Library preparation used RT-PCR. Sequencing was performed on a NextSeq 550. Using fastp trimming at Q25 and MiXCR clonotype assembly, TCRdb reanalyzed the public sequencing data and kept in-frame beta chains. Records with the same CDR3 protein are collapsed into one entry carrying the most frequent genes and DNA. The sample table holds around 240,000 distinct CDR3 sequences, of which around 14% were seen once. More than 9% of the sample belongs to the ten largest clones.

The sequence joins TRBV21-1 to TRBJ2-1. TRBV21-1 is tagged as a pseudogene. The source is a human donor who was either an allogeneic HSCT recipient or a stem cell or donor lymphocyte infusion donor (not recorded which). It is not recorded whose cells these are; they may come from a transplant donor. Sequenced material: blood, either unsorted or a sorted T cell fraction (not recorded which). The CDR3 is CASSKDRVRGWKFF. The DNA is TGTGCCAGCAGCAAAGATAGGGTTAGAGGTTGGAAGTTCTTC.